One sample yielded the 26 T cell receptor beta chains listed below, sequenced in a study of cytomegalovirus exposure and HLA in healthy donors (dated by TCRdb to 2016 to 2017). The library was prepared using the immunoSEQ multiplex PCR assay. TCRdb provides this immuneACCESS table in a form limited to in-frame rearrangements. Some clones are lacking; in checked studies, under half of them reflect an unresolved V gene, and why the rest are absent is not known. Counted in this sample were about 200,000 clones; roughly 83% of them appeared once. The ten most abundant clones make up about 6% of the sample. The sample comprised PBMCs. The receptor source for this set is a woman under 30 in good health and CMV-seronegative.

The CDR3 loop is CASSRETTMNTEAFF. The CDR3 coding sequence is TGCGCCAGCAGCCGTGAGACGACTATGAACACTGAAGCTTTCTTT. The chain joins TRBV5-1 to TRBJ1-1; D is ambiguous. Germline V gene data show CDR1 as SGHRS and CDR2 as YFSETQ. The V and J ends lost 4 bases and 0 bases respectively, with 13 bases between them. This CDR3 has 15 amino acids.

This sequence joins TRBV28 and TRBJ1-2; no clear D. The CDR3 contains 14 residues. Trimming took 2 bases from V and 3 from J, leaving 10 bases between them. Looked up from germline, CDR1 is MDHEN and CDR2 is SYDVKM. The CDR3 reads CASSLGQSDYGYTF. CDR3 DNA: TGTGCCAGCAGTTTAGGGCAGTCTGACTATGGCTACACCTTC.

V usage is TRBV27 and J usage is TRBJ1-2; 7 bases match TRBD1. Germline V gene sequence: CDR1 MNHEY, CDR2 SMNVEV (reference sequence). The junction had 15 bases not matched to a gene; V was cut back by 3 bases and J by 5 bases. The CDR3 consists of 17 residues. The CDR3 sequence is CASSFSQRQGGYYGYTF. The CDR3 DNA follows: TGTGCCAGCAGTTTCTCGCAACGACAGGGAGGGTATTATGGCTACACCTTC.

By proportion, this clone is medium-sized. The chain couples TRBV11-2 to TRBJ2-7, with D perhaps matching TRBD1 or TRBD2 (5 bases each). The CDR3 consists of 17 residues. Per the germline V gene, CDR1 is SGHAT and CDR2 is FQNNGV. The V end was cut by 0 bases, the J end by 9 bases, with 24 bases between. The CDR3 loop reads CASSLDRSYGRTGGQYF. The CDR3 nucleotides read TGTGCCAGCAGCTTAGATCGCTCGTACGGACGGACTGGGGGGCAGTACTTC.

The chain carries TRBV5-4 and TRBJ2-3, with 9 bases aligning to TRBD2. The germline V gene encodes CDR1 SGHNT and CDR2 YYREEE (reference sequence). V was clipped by 4 bases and J by 5 bases; unmatched bases: 14. The CDR3 consists of 17 residues. CDR3 sequence: CASSPRASGNSLDTQYF. CDR3 coding DNA: TGTGCCAGCAGCCCCAGGGCTAGCGGGAATAGTTTAGATACGCAGTATTTT.

The chain uses TRBV11-2 and TRBJ2-3, with 7 bases matching TRBD1. J gave up 0 bases and V 3 bases, and 0 bases lay outside the gene matches. This CDR3 has 14 residues. Germline values: CDR1 SGHAT, CDR2 FQNNGV. CDR3 loop: CASSLTGSTDTQYF. The CDR3, as DNA: TGTGCCAGCAGCTTGACAGGGAGCACAGATACGCAGTATTTT.

As for this clone: Other DNA sequences within the sample encode an identical CDR3. The chain carries TRBV27 and TRBJ2-1; 11 nucleotides line up with TRBD2. Germline trimming cut 0 bases from V and 3 bases from J; bases unmatched to any gene: 4. Germline V gene sequence: CDR1 MNHEY, CDR2 SMNVEV (reference sequence). The CDR3 consists of 17 residues. The CDR3 nucleotides are TGTGCCAGCAGTTTATCGAGGCTAGCGGGAGGCTACAATGAGCAGTTCTTC. As protein: CASSLSRLAGGYNEQFF.

CDR3 in amino acids: CSVGIREGYTF. The DNA for the CDR3 is TGCAGCGTTGGAATAAGGGAAGGCTACACCTTC. V and J are TRBV29-1 and TRBJ1-2; D uncertain. The CDR3 totals 11 residues. Germline-derived CDR1 and CDR2 are SQVTM and ANQGSEA. V was pared by 4 bases and J by 8 bases, with 11 bases between.

The J gene is TRBJ2-1, the V gene TRBV30, with D perhaps being TRBD1 or TRBD2 (5 bases each). This CDR3 region has 12 residues. Germline V gene lookup returns CDR1 GTSNPN and CDR2 SVGIG (reference sequence). The V end lost 1 base, the J end lost 8 bases, and 9 bases lay between the germline ends. The CDR3 is CAWSERGHEQFF. The CDR3 nucleotides are TGTGCCTGGAGTGAGAGGGGACATGAGCAGTTCTTC.

The gene calls are TRBV7-8 and TRBJ1-2, with 7 bases matching TRBD1. CDR3 length equals 16 residues. Germline CDR1 is SGHVS and CDR2 is FQNEAQ. Trimming cost V 2 bases and J 2 bases; bases outside gene matches: 8. The CDR3 DNA reads as TGTGCCAGCAGCTTATTGACAGGGAGAGAAAACTATGGCTACACCTTC. Its protein is CASSLLTGRENYGYTF.

This chain joins TRBV27 and TRBJ1-6; D is undetermined. This CDR3 contains 17 residues. CDR1 is MNHEY, CDR2 SMNVEV, per germline (reference sequence). The V gene lost 5 bases and the J gene lost 10 bases, with 24 bases spanning the gap. CDR3 in DNA: TGTGCCAGCAGTCCCACCCTAGTCGGCGGCTCGAGGTCACCCCTCCACTTT. Residues: CASSPTLVGGSRSPLHF.

The chain recombines TRBV28 with TRBJ2-7; 14 bases line up with TRBD2. Trimming at V came to 8 bases and at J to 4 bases, leaving 7 bases not matched to a gene. CDR3 length equals 15 residues. From germline, CDR1 is MDHEN and CDR2 SYDVKM. This CDR3 reads CASGGGTSGSYEQYF. CDR3 sequence (DNA): TGTGCCAGCGGGGGTGGGACTAGCGGGAGTTACGAGCAGTACTTC. The variable domain in full, with the rest retrieved from reference TRBV28 and TRBJ2-7, is DVKVTQSSRYLVKRTGEKVFLECVQDMDHENMFWYRQDPGLGLRLIYFSYDVKMKEKGDIPEGYSVSREKKERFSLILESASTNQTSMYLCASGGGTSGSYEQYFGPGTRLTVT.

This chain uses TRBV7-8 with TRBJ2-7; D possibly corresponds to TRBD2 (5 bases). Germline CDR1 SGHVS, CDR2 FQNEAQ. With 3 bases removed from V and 5 bases from J, the gap between germline ends came to 17 bases. The CDR3 loop spans 15 amino acids. The CDR3 coding sequence is TGTGCCAGCAGCTTGTCAGCGGATCTAAAAGACGAGCAGTACTTC. Amino acids: CASSLSADLKDEQYF.

The chain joins TRBV10-1 to TRBJ2-1, with 10 bases identical to TRBD2. Germline lookup yields CDR1 WNHNN and CDR2 SYGVQD (reference sequence). The CDR3 covers 13 residues. With 6 bases clipped from V and 7 bases from J, the junction kept 3 bases outside the gene matches. The CDR3 DNA is TGCGCCAGCAGGGGGACTAGCGAAAATGAGCAGTTCTTC. This gives the protein CASRGTSENEQFF.

The V gene is TRBV28, the J gene TRBJ1-2, with D unclear. The CDR3 totals 11 residues. The germline V gene has CDR1 MDHEN and CDR2 SYDVKM. Trimming removed 5 bases from V and 7 bases from J, with 8 bases in between. CDR3 nucleotides: TGTGCCAGCAGTGTGGATTCTGGCTACACCTTC. Protein sequence: CASSVDSGYTF.

This clone was seen only a few times. V gene TRBV9 combines with J gene TRBJ2-7; 9 bases are a match to TRBD1. The CDR3 is 14 residues long. Trimming cost V 4 bases and J 5 bases; bases outside gene matches: 7. CDR1 and CDR2 (germline): SGDLS, YYNGEE. The CDR3 here is CASSPGTGFNEQYF. In nucleotides, the CDR3 is TGTGCCAGCAGCCCCGGGACAGGGTTCAACGAGCAGTACTTC. Drawing the rest from reference TRBV9 and TRBJ2-7, the complete variable domain is DSGVTQTPKHLITATGQRVTLRCSPRSGDLSVYWYQQSLDQGLQFLIQYYNGEERAKGNILERFSAQQFPDLHSELNLSSLELGDSALYFCASSPGTGFNEQYFGPGTRLTVT.

The V gene is TRBV27, the J gene TRBJ1-2; D is unresolved. The CDR3 contains 16 residues. V gave up 5 bases and J gave up 4 bases, with 20 bases separating them. Germline values: CDR1 MNHEY, CDR2 SMNVEV (reference sequence). The CDR3 sequence is CASSLRPSPRGYGYTF. CDR3 in DNA: TGTGCCAGCAGTCTCCGGCCCTCCCCTCGGGGCTATGGCTACACCTTC.

V gene TRBV7-3 combines with J gene TRBJ2-5; D is tentatively TRBD1 or TRBD2 (6 bases each). CDR1 and CDR2 from the germline V gene are SGHTA and FQGTGA. V lost 5 bases and J 5 bases, leaving 18 bases between the germline ends. This CDR3 contains 15 residues. The CDR3 coding sequence is TGTGCCAGCAGCACTCAGGGGCTAGCGCTCGAGACCCAGTACTTC. Protein product: CASSTQGLALETQYF.

This chain joins TRBV4-1 and TRBJ2-1; perhaps TRBD2 as D (6 bases). V was pared by 3 bases and J by 6 bases, with 18 bases between. This CDR3 has 16 residues. CDR1 is MGHRA and CDR2 is YSYEKL in the germline V gene. The CDR3 region has the DNA TGCGCCAGCAGCCATCCCGGGGAGGTGAGGGGCAATGAGCAGTTCTTC. The encoded protein is CASSHPGEVRGNEQFF.

The V call is TRBV7-2, the J call TRBJ2-7, with D hard to call. Between the trimmed V and J ends, which lost 3 bases and 3 bases, there was a span of 9 bases. This CDR3 has 13 residues. Germline CDR1 is SGHTA and CDR2 is FQGNSA. The CDR3 is CASSFPANYEQYF. Here the CDR3 DNA reads TGTGCCAGCAGCTTCCCAGCCAACTACGAGCAGTACTTC.

This clone has more than one count but fewer than ten. V is TRBV18 and J is TRBJ2-2; 9 bases match TRBD1. Germline trimming cut 3 bases from V and 4 bases from J; bases unmatched to any gene: 0. Germline assignment: CDR1 KGHSH and CDR2 LQKENI. This CDR3 contains 14 residues. Here the CDR3 reads CASSPGQGTGELFF. CDR3 coding DNA: TGTGCCAGCTCACCGGGACAGGGCACCGGGGAGCTGTTTTTT.

This chain links TRBV9 with TRBJ1-2; D is ambiguous. Germline CDR1 SGDLS, CDR2 YYNGEE. V gave up 4 bases and J gave up 5 bases, with 9 bases separating them. This CDR3 has 12 residues. The CDR3 loop reads CASSPSGYGYTF. CDR3 sequence (DNA): TGTGCCAGCAGCCCTAGCGGATATGGCTACACCTTC.

This clone was seen once. J is TRBJ2-7 and V is TRBV19, with D perhaps matching TRBD2 (6 bases). Germline CDR1 LNHDA, CDR2 SQIVND (reference sequence). The CDR3 sequence is 13 residues long. Trimming removed 5 bases from V and 6 bases from J, with 14 bases in between. This CDR3 is CASSARVRGEQYF. Here the CDR3 DNA reads TGTGCCAGTAGTGCAAGGGTGCGGGGCGAGCAGTACTTC.

The V and J genes are TRBV28 and TRBJ1-1; TRBD1 aligns across 8 bases. The CDR3 runs 13 residues. CDR1 is MDHEN, CDR2 SYDVKM, per germline. V trimming: 7 bases; J trimming: 7 bases; junction bases outside the gene matches: 8. The CDR3 reads CASNQGAHREAFF. CDR3 bases: TGTGCCAGCAACCAGGGGGCGCACCGTGAAGCTTTCTTT. Supplemented by reference TRBV28 and TRBJ1-1, the full variable domain reads DVKVTQSSRYLVKRTGEKVFLECVQDMDHENMFWYRQDPGLGLRLIYFSYDVKMKEKGDIPEGYSVSREKKERFSLILESASTNQTSMYLCASNQGAHREAFFGQGTRLTVV.

The chain is built from TRBV6-1 and TRBJ1-2; TRBD1 aligns across 10 bases. V shed 8 bases and J 5 bases; nucleotides not matched to a gene: 5. CDR1 is MNHNS, CDR2 SASEGT, per germline. This CDR3 is 13 amino acids long. CDR3 protein: CASRDRGWYGYTF. The CDR3 DNA reads as TGTGCCAGCCGGGACAGGGGATGGTATGGCTACACCTTC.

J is TRBJ2-2 and V is TRBV27; D gene uncertain. Trimming shortened V by 4 bases and J by 5 bases, and 20 bases separated the two germline ends. This CDR3 contains 17 residues. From germline, CDR1 is MNHEY and CDR2 SMNVEV (reference sequence). The CDR3 reads CASSSLPGGGGTGELFF. CDR3 bases: TGTGCCAGCAGTTCCCTACCGGGCGGTGGTGGAACCGGGGAGCTGTTTTTT.